This passage covers 4 T cell receptor beta chains from one sample sequenced in a study of monozygotic twins with cystic fibrosis. Profiled with immunoSEQ multiplex PCR; TCRdb holds only in-frame clones, not every one. The repertoire has roughly 28,000 clones, around four fifths of them found once; the top ten carry 0.7% to 0.9%. The sample was blood. The receptors shown here come from a girl aged 2 to 9 with cystic fibrosis.

V usage is TRBV7-9 and J usage is TRBJ1-2; tentatively, D is TRBD1 (5 bases). The CDR3 spans 13 residues. CDR1 is SEHNR and CDR2 is FQNEAQ in the germline V gene (reference sequence). V lost 3 bases and J 4 bases, leaving 9 bases between the germline ends. The CDR3: CASSFGDGYGYTF. The CDR3, as DNA: TGTGCCAGCAGCTTCGGGGACGGCTATGGCTACACCTTC.

CDR3: CSVDSSGRSLGEQFF. DNA of the CDR3: TGCAGCGTGGACTCTAGCGGGAGGTCTCTCGGGGAGCAGTTCTTC. The V gene is TRBV29-1, the J gene TRBJ2-1, with 11 positions matching TRBD2. After removal of 6 bases from V and 10 bases from J, the junction contained 14 bases not matched to a gene. Germline V gene sequence: CDR1 SQVTM, CDR2 ANQGSEA. This CDR3 has 15 residues.

The genes are TRBV10-3 and TRBJ2-1; D could derive from TRBD1 or TRBD2 (5 bases each). The V gene's germline CDR1 is ENHRY and CDR2 SYGVKD. Trimming left V 8 bases short and J 5 bases short, with 13 bases between. The CDR3 has 13 residues. CDR3 nucleotide sequence: TGTGCCATCCAGGACCGGGACCACAATGAGCAGTTCTTC. This gives the protein CAIQDRDHNEQFF.

The chain carries TRBV5-1 and TRBJ2-1; TRBD1 aligns across 7 bases. The CDR3 is 14 amino acids. V lost 4 bases, J lost 3 bases, and 4 bases stayed unmatched. Germline values: CDR1 SGHRS, CDR2 YFSETQ. CDR3 nucleotide sequence: TGCGCCAGCAGCCAGGGACAGAGCTACAATGAGCAGTTCTTC. This gives the protein CASSQGQSYNEQFF.